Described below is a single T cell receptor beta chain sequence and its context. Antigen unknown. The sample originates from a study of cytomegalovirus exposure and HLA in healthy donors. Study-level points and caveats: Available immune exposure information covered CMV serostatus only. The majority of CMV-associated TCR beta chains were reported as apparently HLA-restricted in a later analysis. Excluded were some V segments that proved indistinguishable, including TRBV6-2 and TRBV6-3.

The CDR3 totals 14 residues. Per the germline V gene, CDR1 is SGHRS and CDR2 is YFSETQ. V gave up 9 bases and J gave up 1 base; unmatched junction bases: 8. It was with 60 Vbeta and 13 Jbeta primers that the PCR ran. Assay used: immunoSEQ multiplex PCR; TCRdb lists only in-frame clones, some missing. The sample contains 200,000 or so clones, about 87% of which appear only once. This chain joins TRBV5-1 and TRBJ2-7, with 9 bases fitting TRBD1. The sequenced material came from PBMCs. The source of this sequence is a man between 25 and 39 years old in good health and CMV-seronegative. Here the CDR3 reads CATAKDRGSYEQYF. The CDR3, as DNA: TGCGCCACCGCGAAGGACAGGGGTTCCTACGAGCAGTACTTC. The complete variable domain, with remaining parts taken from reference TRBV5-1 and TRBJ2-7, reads KAGVTQTPRYLIKTRGQQVTLSCSPISGHRSVSWYQQTPGQGLQFLFEYFSETQRNKGNFPGRFSGRQFSNSRSEMNVSTLELGDSALYLCATAKDRGSYEQYFGPGTRLTVT.